This paragraph covers one T cell receptor (beta chain) sequence. Its antigen is unidentified. The assay was immunoSEQ multiplex PCR, and TCRdb's table has in-frame clones only and misses some. The table includes 150,000 to 200,000 clones, approximately 94% detected once. This entry belongs to a study of T cell responses to AZD1222 COVID-19 vaccine. Study results and caveats: Vaccination with two AZD1222 doses was followed by a rise in Spike-specific TCR breadth and depth.

The CDR3 spans 13 residues. Germline lookup yields CDR1 PRHDT and CDR2 FYEKMQ (reference sequence). Trimming stripped 5 bases from V and 3 bases from J, with 11 bases between. The chain joins TRBV13 to TRBJ2-7; D gene uncertain. Material: peripheral blood, obtained 28 days after the second AZD1222 dose. The receptor comes from an adult who received the AZD1222 COVID-19 vaccine. The CDR3 spells CASSAGVGYEQYF. The CDR3 bases are TGTGCCAGCAGCGCCGGTGTAGGCTACGAGCAGTACTTC.